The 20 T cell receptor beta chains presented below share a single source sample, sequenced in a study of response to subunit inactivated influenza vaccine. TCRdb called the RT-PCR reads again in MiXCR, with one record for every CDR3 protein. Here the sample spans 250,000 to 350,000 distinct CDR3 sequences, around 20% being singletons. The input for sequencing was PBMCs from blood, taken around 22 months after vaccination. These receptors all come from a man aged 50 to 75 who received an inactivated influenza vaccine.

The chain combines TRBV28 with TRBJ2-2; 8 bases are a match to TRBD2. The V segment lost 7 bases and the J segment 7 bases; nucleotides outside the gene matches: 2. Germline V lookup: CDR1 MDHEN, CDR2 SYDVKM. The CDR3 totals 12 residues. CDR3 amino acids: CASNSGSGELFF. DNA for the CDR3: TGTGCCAGCAACAGCGGGAGCGGGGAGCTGTTTTTT.

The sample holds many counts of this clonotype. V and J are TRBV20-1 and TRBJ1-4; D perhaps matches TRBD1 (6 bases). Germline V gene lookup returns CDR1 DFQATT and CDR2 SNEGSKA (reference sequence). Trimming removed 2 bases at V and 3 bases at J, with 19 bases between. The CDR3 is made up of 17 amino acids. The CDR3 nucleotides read TGCAGTGCTAGAAAGCTCAAAAGGACAGCTTCTAATGAAAAACTGTTTTTT. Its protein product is CSARKLKRTASNEKLFF.

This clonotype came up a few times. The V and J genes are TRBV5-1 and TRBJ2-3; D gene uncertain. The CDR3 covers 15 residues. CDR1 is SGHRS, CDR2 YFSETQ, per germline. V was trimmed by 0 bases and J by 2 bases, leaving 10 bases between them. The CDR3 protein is CASSLAYKPTDTQYF. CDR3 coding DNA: TGCGCCAGCAGCTTGGCTTATAAGCCCACAGATACGCAGTATTTT.

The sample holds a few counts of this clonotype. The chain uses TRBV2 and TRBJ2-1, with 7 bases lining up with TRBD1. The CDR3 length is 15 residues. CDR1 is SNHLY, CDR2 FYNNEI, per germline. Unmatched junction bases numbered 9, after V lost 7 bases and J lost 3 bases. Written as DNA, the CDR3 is TGTGCCAGCAAACCCCGGGACAGAGACTACAATGAGCAGTTCTTC. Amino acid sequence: CASKPRDRDYNEQFF. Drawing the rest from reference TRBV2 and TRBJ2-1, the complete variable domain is EPEVTQTPSHQVTQMGQEVILRCVPISNHLYFYWYRQILGQKVEFLVSFYNNEISEKSEIFDDQFSVERPDGSNFTLKIRSTKLEDSAMYFCASKPRDRDYNEQFFGPGTRLTVL.

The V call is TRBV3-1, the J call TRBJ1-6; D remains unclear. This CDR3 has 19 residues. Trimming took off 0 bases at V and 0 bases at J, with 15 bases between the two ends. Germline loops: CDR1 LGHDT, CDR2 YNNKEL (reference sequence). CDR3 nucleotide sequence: TGTGCCAGCAGCCAAGATAGGATTCAGCAGAGCTCCTATAATTCACCCCTCCACTTT. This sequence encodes CASSQDRIQQSSYNSPLHF.

CDR3 residues: CASSLPYNEQFF. CDR3 in DNA: TGTGCCAGCAGTTTACCCTACAATGAGCAGTTCTTC. The chain uses TRBV28 and TRBJ2-1; D unresolved. The CDR3 has 12 residues. Trimming cost V 2 bases and J 2 bases, with 1 base left between them. The germline V gene encodes CDR1 MDHEN and CDR2 SYDVKM.

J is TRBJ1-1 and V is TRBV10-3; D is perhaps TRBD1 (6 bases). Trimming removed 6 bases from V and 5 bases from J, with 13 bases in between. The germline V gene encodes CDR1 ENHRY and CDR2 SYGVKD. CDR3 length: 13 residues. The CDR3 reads CAIRETGGTEAFF. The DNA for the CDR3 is TGTGCCATCAGGGAGACAGGAGGGACTGAAGCTTTCTTT.

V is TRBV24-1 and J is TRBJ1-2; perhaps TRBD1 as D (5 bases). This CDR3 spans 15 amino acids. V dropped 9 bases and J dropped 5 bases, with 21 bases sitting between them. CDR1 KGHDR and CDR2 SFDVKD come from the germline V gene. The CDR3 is CATWRYGTTCYGYTF. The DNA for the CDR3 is TGTGCCACCTGGCGGTATGGGACGACGTGTTATGGCTACACCTTC.

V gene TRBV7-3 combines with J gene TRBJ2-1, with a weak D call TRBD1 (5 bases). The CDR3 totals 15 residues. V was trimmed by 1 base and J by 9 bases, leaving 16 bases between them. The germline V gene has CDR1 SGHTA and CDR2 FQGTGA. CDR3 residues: CASSLNGGLRGEQFF. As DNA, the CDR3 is TGTGCCAGCAGCTTAAATGGCGGCCTAAGGGGTGAGCAGTTCTTC.

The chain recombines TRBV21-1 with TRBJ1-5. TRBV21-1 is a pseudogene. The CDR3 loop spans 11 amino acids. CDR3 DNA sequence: TGTGCCAGCAGCAAATCTGAGCCCCAGCATTTT. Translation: CASSKSEPQHF.

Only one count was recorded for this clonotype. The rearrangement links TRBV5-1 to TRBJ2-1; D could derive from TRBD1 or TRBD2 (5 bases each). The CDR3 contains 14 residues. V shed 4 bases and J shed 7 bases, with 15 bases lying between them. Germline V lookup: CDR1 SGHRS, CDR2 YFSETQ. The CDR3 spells CASSIGTIGNEQFF. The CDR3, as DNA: TGCGCCAGCAGCATCGGGACCATCGGGAATGAGCAGTTCTTC.

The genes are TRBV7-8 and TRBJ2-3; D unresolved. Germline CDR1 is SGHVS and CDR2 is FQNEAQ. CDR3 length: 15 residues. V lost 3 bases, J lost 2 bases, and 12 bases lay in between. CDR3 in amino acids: CASSFGDILTDTQYF. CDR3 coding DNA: TGTGCCAGCAGCTTCGGTGACATCCTCACAGATACGCAGTATTTT.

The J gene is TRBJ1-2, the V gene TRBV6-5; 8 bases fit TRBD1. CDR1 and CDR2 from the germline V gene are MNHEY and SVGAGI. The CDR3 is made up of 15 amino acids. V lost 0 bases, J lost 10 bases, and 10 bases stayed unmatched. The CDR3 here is CASSYSSGQGRPYTF. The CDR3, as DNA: TGTGCCAGCAGTTACTCCTCAGGACAGGGCAGGCCCTACACCTTC.

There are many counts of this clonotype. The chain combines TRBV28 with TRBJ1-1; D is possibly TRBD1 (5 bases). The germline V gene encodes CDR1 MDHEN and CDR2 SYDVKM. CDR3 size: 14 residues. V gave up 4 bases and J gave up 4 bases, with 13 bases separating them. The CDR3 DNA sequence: TGTGCCAGCAGTTCAGGCTCGGGGGTCACTGAAGCTTTCTTT. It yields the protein CASSSGSGVTEAFF. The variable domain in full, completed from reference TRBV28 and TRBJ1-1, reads DVKVTQSSRYLVKRTGEKVFLECVQDMDHENMFWYRQDPGLGLRLIYFSYDVKMKEKGDIPEGYSVSREKKERFSLILESASTNQTSMYLCASSSGSGVTEAFFGQGTRLTVV.

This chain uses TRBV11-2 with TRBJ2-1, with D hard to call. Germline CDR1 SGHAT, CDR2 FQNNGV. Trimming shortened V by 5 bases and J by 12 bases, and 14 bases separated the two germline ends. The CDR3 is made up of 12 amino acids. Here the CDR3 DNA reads TGTGCCAGCAGCATGGCCTGGGATCGGCAGTTCTTC. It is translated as CASSMAWDRQFF.

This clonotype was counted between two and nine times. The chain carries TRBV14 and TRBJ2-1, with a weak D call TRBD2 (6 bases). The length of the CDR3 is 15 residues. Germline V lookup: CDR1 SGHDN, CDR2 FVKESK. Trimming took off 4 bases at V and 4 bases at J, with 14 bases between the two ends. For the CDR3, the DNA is TGTGCCAGCAGCCTAATCGGGGGTGGTTACAATGAGCAGTTCTTC. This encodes CASSLIGGGYNEQFF.

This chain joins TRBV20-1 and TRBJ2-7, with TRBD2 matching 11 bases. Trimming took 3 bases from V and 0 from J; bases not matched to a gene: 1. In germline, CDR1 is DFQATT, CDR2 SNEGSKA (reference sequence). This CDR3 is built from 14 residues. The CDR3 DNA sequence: TGCAGTGCTAGGGGGACTAGCGGCTCCTACGAGCAGTACTTC. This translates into CSARGTSGSYEQYF.

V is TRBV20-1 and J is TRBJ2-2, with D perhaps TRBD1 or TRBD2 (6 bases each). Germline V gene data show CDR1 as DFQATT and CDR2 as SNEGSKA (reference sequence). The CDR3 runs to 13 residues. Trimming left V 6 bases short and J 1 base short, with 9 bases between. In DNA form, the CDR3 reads TGCAGTGCCGGGGGCCAGAACACCGGGGAGCTGTTTTTT. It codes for CSAGGQNTGELFF.

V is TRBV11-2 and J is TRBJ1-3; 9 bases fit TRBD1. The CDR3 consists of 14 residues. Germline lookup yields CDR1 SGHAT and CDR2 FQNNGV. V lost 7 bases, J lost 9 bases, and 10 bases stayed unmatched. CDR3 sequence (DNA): TGTGCCAGCACCCTCGGGACAGGGTATGGCACCATATATTTT. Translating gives CASTLGTGYGTIYF. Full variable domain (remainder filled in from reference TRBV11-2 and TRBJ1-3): EAGVAQSPRYKIIEKRQSVAFWCNPISGHATLYWYQQILGQGPKLLIQFQNNGVVDDSQLPKDRFSAERLKGVDSTLKIQPAKLEDSAVYLCASTLGTGYGTIYFGEGSWLTVV.

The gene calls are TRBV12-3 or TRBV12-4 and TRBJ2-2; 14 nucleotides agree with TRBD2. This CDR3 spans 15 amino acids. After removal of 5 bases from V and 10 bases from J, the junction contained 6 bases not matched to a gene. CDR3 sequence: CASSTGTSGGMELFF. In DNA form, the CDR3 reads TGTGCCAGCAGTACCGGGACTAGCGGGGGAATGGAGCTGTTTTTT.